Listed below are T cell receptor beta chains from one sample, sequenced in a study of CD8+CD57+ T cells in acquired aplastic anemia. MiXCR, run by TCRdb on the reads, gives a single entry per CDR3 protein. The table has 180,000 or so distinct CDR3 sequences, 48% seen once. Sequencing was carried out using sorted CD4+, CD8+, or CD8+CD57+ T cells (not recorded which) from PBMCs. These receptors were collected from a human donor with aplastic anemia. Both conserved end residues are part of each CDR3. A D gene is named only where the DNA matches it firmly. Where a row states a size, it is once, few, many or the class of an expanded clone; other rows omit it.

CASSQGGGLYTDTQYF	TGCGCCAGCAGCCAAGGGGGGGGACTATACACAGATACGCAGTATTTT	-	TRBV4-3	TRBD2	TRBJ2-3
CASSEDRVKWRTEAFF	TGCGCCAGCAGTGAGGACAGGGTCAAGTGGAGGACTGAAGCTTTCTTT	-	TRBV10-1	TRBD1	TRBJ1-1
CASGYNFGQGARGETQYF	TGTGCTAGTGGTTACAACTTTGGACAGGGGGCAAGGGGGGAGACCCAGTACTTC	-	TRBV12-5	TRBD1	TRBJ2-5
CAWSRPGTGEKLFF	TGTGCCTGGAGTCGTCCCGGGACAGGGGAAAAACTGTTTTTT	-	TRBV30	TRBD1	TRBJ1-4
CASSGGQRGTEAFF	TGTGCCAGCAGCGGAGGGCAAAGGGGCACTGAAGCTTTCTTT	once	TRBV9	-	TRBJ1-1
CASSAGTARGTEAFF	TGTGCCAGCAGTGCCGGGACCGCGAGGGGCACTGAAGCTTTCTTT	many	TRBV6-4	-	TRBJ1-1
CSVDRGGNEQYF	TGCAGCGTTGATAGGGGAGGGAACGAGCAGTACTTC	-	TRBV29-1	TRBD2	TRBJ2-7
CATSRRTLEGYTF	TGTGCCACCAGCAGACGGACTTTAGAAGGCTACACCTTC	-	TRBV15	-	TRBJ1-2
CATEGVSYEQYF	TGTGCCACCGAGGGGGTCTCCTACGAGCAGTACTTC	-	TRBV28	-	TRBJ2-7
CASSFDRGRLQETQYF	TGTGCCAGCAGCTTTGACAGGGGACGCCTCCAAGAGACCCAGTACTTC	many	TRBV7-2	TRBD1	TRBJ2-5
CSARDPNGMGYEQYF	TGCAGTGCTAGAGATCCTAACGGGATGGGGTACGAGCAGTACTTC	-	TRBV20-1	-	TRBJ2-7
CASSLSLAADNEQYF	TGTGCCAGCAGCTTGTCACTAGCGGCCGACAATGAGCAGTATTTT	-	TRBV11-2	TRBD2	TRBJ2-3
CASSARTGGSETQYF	TGTGCCAGTAGTGCCCGGACAGGGGGCTCAGAGACCCAGTACTTC	-	TRBV19	TRBD1	TRBJ2-5
CASSRRTGGTEAFF	TGTGCCAGCAGCCGACGGACAGGAGGCACTGAAGCTTTCTTT	-	TRBV7-9	TRBD1	TRBJ1-1
CASSIGTGVTEAFF	TGTGCCAGTAGTATAGGGACAGGCGTCACTGAAGCTTTCTTT	-	TRBV19	TRBD1	TRBJ1-1
CATSRDQGPRQPQHF	TGTGCCACCAGCAGAGATCAAGGGCCCCGTCAGCCCCAGCATTTT	-	TRBV15	-	TRBJ1-5
CSARGEREINEQFF	TGCAGTGCTAGAGGGGAGCGGGAGATAAATGAGCAGTTCTTC	-	TRBV20-1	TRBD2	TRBJ2-1
CASSPGGAGGRRYF	TGTGCCAGCAGCCCCGGTGGGGCGGGGGGAAGGCGGTACTTC	few	TRBV7-8	TRBD2	TRBJ2-7
CASSLGVLDHGYTF	TGTGCCAGCAGCTTAGGTGTTTTGGACCATGGCTACACCTTC	-	TRBV7-9	-	TRBJ1-2
CASSLGLAGVWEQFF	TGTGCCAGCAGCTTGGGCCTAGCGGGGGTGTGGGAGCAGTTCTTC	many	TRBV5-6	TRBD2	TRBJ2-1
CAISSSRDASYEQYF	TGTGCCATCAGCTCATCAAGGGACGCCTCCTACGAGCAGTACTTC	few	TRBV10-3	-	TRBJ2-7
CASSVDSGGVGDTQYF	TGTGCCAGCAGCGTCGACAGCGGGGGGGTGGGTGATACGCAGTATTTT	many	TRBV9	TRBD2	TRBJ2-3
CASSQTSGRVQGQFF	TGTGCCAGCAGCCAGACTAGCGGGAGGGTTCAGGGGCAGTTCTTC	few	TRBV3-1	TRBD2	TRBJ2-1
CASSQGPGQGTTDTQYF	TGCGCCAGCAGCCAGGGCCCGGGACAGGGGACCACAGATACGCAGTATTTT	many	TRBV4-3	TRBD1	TRBJ2-3
CASSFGVGNQPQHF	TGTGCCAGTAGTTTCGGAGTGGGCAATCAGCCCCAGCATTTT	few	TRBV19	-	TRBJ1-5
CASSVMGPQGCANTGELFF	TGTGCCAGCAGCGTAATGGGTCCCCAGGGCTGTGCGAACACCGGGGAGCTGTTTTTT	-	TRBV9	-	TRBJ2-2
CASSLSRDSPSVDTQYF	TGTGCCAGCAGCTTAAGTCGGGACTCCCCTAGTGTAGATACGCAGTATTTT	many	TRBV5-6	-	TRBJ2-3
CASRWGRLDYGYTF	TGTGCCAGCAGATGGGGACGTCTTGACTATGGCTACACCTTC	-	TRBV25-1	-	TRBJ1-2
CASSLSRTTYEQYF	TGTGCCAGCAGCTTATCACGGACTACCTACGAGCAGTACTTC	many	TRBV7-2	-	TRBJ2-7
CASSPGTGGTQETQYF	TGTGCCAGCAGCCCAGGGACAGGGGGGACTCAAGAGACCCAGTACTTC	few	TRBV5-8	TRBD1	TRBJ2-5
CACSPEGDTEAFF	TGTGCCTGTAGTCCAGAGGGTGACACTGAAGCTTTCTTT	-	TRBV2	-	TRBJ1-1
CASSVGGQGAGAFF	TGTGCCAGCAGCGTAGGTGGACAGGGGGCAGGTGCTTTCTTT	-	TRBV9	TRBD1	TRBJ1-1
CASLPGHAYEQYF	TGTGCCAGCTTACCGGGACACGCCTACGAGCAGTACTTC	once	TRBV2	-	TRBJ2-7
CASSLGNWGGTYEQYF	TGTGCCAGCAGTTTAGGGAACTGGGGGGGTACCTACGAGCAGTACTTC	-	TRBV11-1	TRBD2	TRBJ2-7
CSARARTLNEQFF	TGCAGTGCTAGAGCCCGGACCCTCAATGAGCAGTTCTTC	-	TRBV20-1	-	TRBJ2-1
CASSESTDYEQYF	TGCGCTAGCAGTGAGTCGACGGACTACGAGCAGTACTTC	-	TRBV10-2	-	TRBJ2-7
CQTGGEADTQYF	TGTCAGACCGGGGGCGAGGCAGATACGCAGTATTTT	-	TRBV7-9	-	TRBJ2-3
CAISDSGTANQPQHF	TGTGCCATCAGTGATTCCGGGACAGCCAATCAGCCCCAGCATTTT	-	TRBV10-3	TRBD1	TRBJ1-5
CASSLVSGSGAHLEQFF	TGTGCCAGCAGCTTAGTCTCAGGTAGCGGGGCCCACCTCGAGCAGTTCTTC	-	TRBV11-2	TRBD2	TRBJ2-1
CASGGLAGSPYEQYF	TGTGCCAGCGGAGGACTAGCGGGTTCCCCCTACGAGCAGTACTTC	-	TRBV2	TRBD2	TRBJ2-7
CASSLAGLAKHEQYF	TGTGCCAGCAGCTTGGCGGGACTGGCCAAACACGAGCAGTACTTC	-	TRBV25-1	-	TRBJ2-7
CASISGATYEQYF	TGCGCCAGCATTAGCGGGGCCACCTACGAGCAGTACTTC	few	TRBV10-2	TRBD2	TRBJ2-7
CASSPLSIRDTEAFF	TGTGCCAGCTCACCCCTTTCCATCAGGGACACTGAAGCTTTCTTT	-	TRBV2	-	TRBJ1-1
CASSQFIGDSGAKNIQYF	TGTGCCAGCAGCCAATTCATTGGGGACTCTGGGGCCAAAAACATTCAGTACTTC	-	TRBV14	-	TRBJ2-4
CASSDATLYEQYF	TGTGCCAGCAGTGACGCCACCCTCTACGAGCAGTACTTC	-	TRBV2	-	TRBJ2-7
CASSRLDSYEQYF	TGTGCCAGCAGCCGACTAGACAGCTACGAGCAGTACTTC	-	TRBV7-6	-	TRBJ2-7
CASSWDPPPGVGELFF	TGTGCCAGCAGTTGGGATCCTCCCCCGGGAGTAGGGGAGCTGTTTTTT	-	TRBV6-5	-	TRBJ2-2
CATSDSETGNLSNQPQHF	TGTGCCACCAGTGATTCAGAAACGGGGAATCTTAGCAATCAGCCCCAGCATTTT	-	TRBV24-1	-	TRBJ1-5
CASSDRGRGDEKLFF	TGTGCCAGCAGTGATAGAGGCAGGGGGGATGAAAAACTGTTTTTT	-	TRBV2	TRBD1	TRBJ1-4
CASSFSGQGPLHF	TGTGCCAGCAGTTTCTCGGGACAGGGACCCCTCCACTTT	many	TRBV27	TRBD1	TRBJ1-6
CASSMEWTRGRETQYF	TGTGCCAGTAGTATGGAATGGACTAGGGGGAGAGAGACCCAGTACTTC	-	TRBV19	-	TRBJ2-5
CSVRSQGFGYTF	TGCAGCGTACGAAGCCAGGGCTTTGGCTACACCTTC	few	TRBV29-1	-	TRBJ1-2
CASGGSATSMTDTQYF	TGTGCCAGCGGAGGTTCTGCGACTAGCATGACAGATACGCAGTATTTT	-	TRBV3-1	TRBD2	TRBJ2-3
CASSGFGHYGYTF	TGTGCCAGTAGTGGTTTCGGGCACTATGGCTACACCTTC	few	TRBV19	-	TRBJ1-2
CSARAGGNSPLHF	TGCAGTGCTAGAGCAGGGGGTAATTCACCCCTCCACTTT	few	TRBV20-1	TRBD1	TRBJ1-6
CASSQEGGPTGELFF	TGTGCCAGCAGCCAGGAAGGAGGGCCGACCGGGGAGCTGTTTTTT	few	TRBV3-1	-	TRBJ2-2
CASSLRRSSYNEQFF	TGTGCCAGCAGCTTAAGGCGGAGCTCCTACAATGAGCAGTTCTTC	many	TRBV11-2	-	TRBJ2-1